These 7 T cell receptor beta chains were all obtained from the same sample, sequenced in a study of T cell changes during pregnancy in multiple sclerosis. The protocol was immunoSEQ multiplex PCR, while the TCRdb copy is restricted to in-frame clones and leaves out a portion. The sample comprises 73,000 or so clones, roughly nine tenths of which are singletons, and approximately 9.5% rests with the top ten. Sample: peripheral blood, taken after pregnancy. The source is a female donor in good health, enrolled as a control in a pregnancy study.

The chain joins TRBV2 to TRBJ2-5; 10 nucleotides agree with TRBD2. Trimming removed 8 bases from V and 5 bases from J; junction bases left unmatched: 11. Germline CDR1 is SNHLY and CDR2 is FYNNEI. This CDR3 is built from 15 residues. The CDR3 sequence: CASGLAGGAHETQYF. The CDR3 nucleotides read TGTGCCAGCGGATTAGCGGGAGGCGCTCATGAGACCCAGTACTTC. The complete variable domain, with remaining parts taken from reference TRBV2 and TRBJ2-5, reads EPEVTQTPSHQVTQMGQEVILRCVPISNHLYFYWYRQILGQKVEFLVSFYNNEISEKSEIFDDQFSVERPDGSNFTLKIRSTKLEDSAMYFCASGLAGGAHETQYFGPGTRLLVL.

This rearrangement joins TRBV27 to TRBJ1-5, with D possibly matching TRBD1 (6 bases). The germline V gene has CDR1 MNHEY and CDR2 SMNVEV (reference sequence). V lost 2 bases and J 1 base, leaving 12 bases between the germline ends. This CDR3 has 16 residues. This CDR3 is CASSLTGQGSNQPQHF. The CDR3 DNA reads as TGTGCCAGCAGTTTAACAGGGCAGGGGAGCAATCAGCCCCAGCATTTT.

The chain carries TRBV30 and TRBJ2-1, with TRBD1 identical over 9 bases. Germline assignment: CDR1 GTSNPN and CDR2 SVGIG (reference sequence). The CDR3 sequence is 13 residues long. Trimming at V came to 3 bases and at J to 8 bases, leaving 5 bases not matched to a gene. CDR3 sequence: CAWRVTGGHEQFF. CDR3 coding DNA: TGTGCCTGGAGAGTCACAGGGGGCCATGAGCAGTTCTTC.

The chain is built from TRBV19 and TRBJ2-5; TRBD1 aligns across 8 bases. Germline-derived CDR1 and CDR2 are LNHDA and SQIVND (reference sequence). The CDR3 is 14 amino acids. The V and J ends lost 5 bases and 5 bases, in that order; junction bases with no gene match: 7. CDR3 nucleotide sequence: TGTGCCAGTAGTGCCACAGGGGGGATTGAGACCCAGTACTTC. It specifies CASSATGGIETQYF.

This clone was seen at least ten times. The rearrangement joins TRBV5-1 to TRBJ2-6, with 10 bases that match TRBD1. CDR1 SGHRS and CDR2 YFSETQ come from the germline V gene. V lost 4 bases to trimming and J lost 4 bases; unmatched junction nucleotides: 5. The CDR3 covers 16 residues. The CDR3 nucleotides read TGCGCCAGCAGCACCGGGACAGGGGCCGGGGCCAACGTCCTGACTTTC. As protein: CASSTGTGAGANVLTF.

The chain recombines TRBV7-9 with TRBJ2-7; D possibly corresponds to TRBD1 (7 bases). Germline loops: CDR1 SEHNR, CDR2 FQNEAQ (reference sequence). This CDR3 contains 14 residues. V shed 5 bases and J shed 7 bases, with 18 bases lying between them. The chain's CDR3 is CASSPSGGTEEQYF. The CDR3 DNA follows: TGTGCCAGCAGCCCCTCAGGGGGGACAGAGGAGCAGTACTTC.

This chain uses TRBV9 with TRBJ1-1; tentatively, D is TRBD1 (6 bases). The V and J ends lost 0 bases and 5 bases respectively, with 11 bases between them. The CDR3 totals 14 residues. Germline CDR1 reads SGDLS; CDR2 reads YYNGEE. Here the CDR3 DNA reads TGTGCCAGCAGCGTAGCACAGGGACGAACTGAAGCTTTCTTT. Translation gives CASSVAQGRTEAFF.